This T cell receptor (beta chain) was obtained from a study of PD-1 blockade in classical Hodgkin lymphoma (dated by TCRdb to the early 2020s). Looking at the study overall: To define a peripheral blood immune signature of response to PD-1 blockade in classical Hodgkin lymphoma, the study combined TCR beta sequencing with CyTOF. Study-wide conclusions, independent of this receptor: The study covered only a single clinical trial cohort, and the causes of the repertoire differences, possibly disease activity or prior therapy, were still not defined. Baseline TCR diversity was reported as lower in newly diagnosed patients than in healthy donors, and lower still in relapsed/refractory patients.

The time point label here, explained by the study, means: newly diagnosed, previously untreated cHL patient sample. As a comparison group for the relapsed/refractory trial patients, PBMCs were sequenced from patients with newly diagnosed, previously untreated classical Hodgkin lymphoma. After peripheral blood was drawn into 8 mL Vacutainer Cell Preparation Tubes, PBMCs were isolated by centrifugation and then cryopreserved. This clone has a handful of counts. It lacks a known antigen. No base quality information exists; no much larger clone differs at one position. V loses 3 bases at its end and J loses 3 bases; junction bases beyond the gene matches: 8. The germline V gene (reference sequence) yields LNHDA for CDR1 and SQIVND for CDR2. The CDR3 measures 15 amino acids from cysteine to phenylalanine. The entry retains the CDR3 DNA only, 45 bases that are in frame from base 1. Genomic DNA was extracted with the Qiagen DNeasy kit from unsorted PBMCs and from negatively selected CD4+ and CD8+ fractions. TCR beta CDR3 regions were subjected to amplification by immunoSEQ multiplex PCR with primers that anneal to V and J segments. Amplification bias was minimized using a synthetic immune receptor repertoire, and residual bias was removed computationally after sequencing. Per the original workflow: Repertoire diversity was quantified as the Shannon entropy index using custom Python scripts. Unsorted, CD4+ and CD8+ repertoires were examined separately, except in combined analyses, for which CD4+ and CD8+ sequences were merged in silico. TCRdb holds this immuneACCESS table with in-frame rearrangements only. Some clones are missing; in checked studies, unresolved V genes explain under half, and the rest has no known cause. V and J calls and clone size follow that table, whereas D and trimming were derived from the DNA. For this sample there are roughly 20,000 clones; about 94% appear just once. 4.5% to 7% of the sample rests with the top ten.

The receptor was derived from a human donor with classical Hodgkin lymphoma. The chain is made from TRBV19 and TRBJ2-7, with 7 middle bases fitting TRBD1. The sequencing input was peripheral blood mononuclear cells (PBMCs). The CDR3 protein: CASSIATGTDYEQYF. The DNA reads as follows: TGTGCCAGTAGTATCGCCACCGGGACAGACTACGAGCAGTACTTC.